The 9 T cell receptor beta chains presented below share a single source sample, sequenced in a study of response to subunit inactivated influenza vaccine. Via MiXCR, TCRdb re-called the RT-PCR reads, giving one row per CDR3 protein. There are 500,000 or so distinct CDR3 sequences in the sample; approximately 15% occur only once, and less than 4% lies in the top ten. This specimen was CD4+ T cells sorted from PBMCs, taken roughly 24 months after vaccination. Every receptor here comes from a man between 45 and 75 years old who received an inactivated influenza vaccine.

At least ten counts were recorded for this clonotype. This chain connects TRBV20-1 to TRBJ2-2, with D perhaps matching TRBD2 (7 bases). The CDR3 loop spans 13 amino acids. In germline, CDR1 is DFQATT, CDR2 SNEGSKA (reference sequence). The V end was cut by 5 bases, the J end by 5 bases, with 12 bases between. The CDR3 is CSAQRGGTGELFF. The DNA of the CDR3 is TGCAGTGCTCAAAGGGGGGGAACCGGGGAGCTGTTTTTT.

This clonotype was seen a handful of times. The rearrangement links TRBV18 to TRBJ2-2, with 7 bases that match TRBD1. In germline, CDR1 is KGHSH, CDR2 LQKENI. Trimming removed 5 bases from V and 5 bases from J; junction bases left unmatched: 14. This CDR3 has 17 residues. CDR3 bases: TGTGCCAGCTCAGCTCAAAAGGGGGCGATTCCAACCGGGGAGCTGTTTTTT. It encodes CASSAQKGAIPTGELFF. The full variable domain, in which reference TRBV18 and TRBJ2-2 provide the parts outside the CDR3, is NAGVMQNPRHLVRRRGQEARLRCSPMKGHSHVYWYRQLPEEGLKFMVYLQKENIIDESGMPKERFSAEFPKEGPSILRIQQVVRGDSAAYFCASSAQKGAIPTGELFFGEGSRLTVL.

J is TRBJ2-5 and V is TRBV4-3; D is tentatively TRBD1 or TRBD2 (6 bases each). Trimming pared 1 base from V and 5 bases from J, leaving 11 bases between. The CDR3 extends over 14 amino acids. The germline V gene has CDR1 LGHNA and CDR2 YSLEER. CDR3 sequence: CASSQGGAGETQYF. In nucleotides, the CDR3 is TGCGCCAGCAGCCAAGGGGGGGCAGGGGAGACCCAGTACTTC.

The rearrangement links TRBV6-1 to TRBJ2-2; TRBD1 aligns across 8 bases. Germline trimming cut 4 bases from V and 4 bases from J; bases unmatched to any gene: 8. Germline CDR1 reads MNHNS; CDR2 reads SASEGT. This CDR3 is 16 amino acids long. The CDR3 DNA reads TGTGCCAGCAGTGCTAGACAGGGGAGAGGCACCGGGGAGCTGTTTTTT. Its translation: CASSARQGRGTGELFF.

This clonotype has only a few counts. The chain is built from TRBV29-1 and TRBJ1-5; maybe TRBD1 (6 bases). There are 14 residues in the CDR3. Germline CDR1 is SQVTM and CDR2 is ANQGSEA. V was trimmed by 4 bases and J by 2 bases, leaving 12 bases between them. CDR3 sequence reads: CSVGQGLGNQPQHF. For the CDR3, the DNA is TGCAGCGTTGGGCAGGGGTTAGGCAATCAGCCCCAGCATTTT.

The J gene is TRBJ2-2, the V gene TRBV6-1, with 10 bases aligning to TRBD2. Germline CDR1 and CDR2: MNHNS and SASEGT. Trimming cost V 6 bases and J 5 bases; bases outside gene matches: 3. There are 14 residues in the CDR3. Written as DNA, the CDR3 is TGTGCCAGCAGGCTAGCGGGGGTTACCGGGGAGCTGTTTTTT. It translates to CASRLAGVTGELFF.

This clonotype was detected ten times or more. The chain couples TRBV10-3 to TRBJ2-1; tentatively, D is TRBD1 (5 bases). From germline, CDR1 is ENHRY and CDR2 SYGVKD. The V end was cut by 0 bases, the J end by 9 bases, with 9 bases between. CDR3 length: 13 amino acids. The CDR3 coding sequence is TGTGCCATCAGTGAGTCTGCAGGGATTGAGCAGTTCTTC. This gives the protein CAISESAGIEQFF.

There are a few counts of this clonotype. The J gene is TRBJ1-6, the V gene TRBV5-1; D might be TRBD1 (5 bases). CDR3 length equals 13 residues. Germline V lookup: CDR1 SGHRS, CDR2 YFSETQ. V was cut by 4 bases and J by 10 bases, with 12 bases left in between. The CDR3 nucleotides are TGCGCCAGCAGCGGAGACAGAGGGTCACCCCTCCACTTT. Residues: CASSGDRGSPLHF.

This clonotype was observed a handful of times. J is TRBJ2-1 and V is TRBV28, with 9 nucleotides matching TRBD2. Germline V CDR1 and CDR2: MDHEN, SYDVKM. The CDR3 loop spans 17 amino acids. V lost 5 bases and J lost 12; bases outside the gene matches: 20. The CDR3 nucleotides are TGTGCCAGCAGTCCCCCCTTAGAGCGGGAGGTCCAGCTCGGGCAGTTCTTC. This sequence encodes CASSPPLEREVQLGQFF.